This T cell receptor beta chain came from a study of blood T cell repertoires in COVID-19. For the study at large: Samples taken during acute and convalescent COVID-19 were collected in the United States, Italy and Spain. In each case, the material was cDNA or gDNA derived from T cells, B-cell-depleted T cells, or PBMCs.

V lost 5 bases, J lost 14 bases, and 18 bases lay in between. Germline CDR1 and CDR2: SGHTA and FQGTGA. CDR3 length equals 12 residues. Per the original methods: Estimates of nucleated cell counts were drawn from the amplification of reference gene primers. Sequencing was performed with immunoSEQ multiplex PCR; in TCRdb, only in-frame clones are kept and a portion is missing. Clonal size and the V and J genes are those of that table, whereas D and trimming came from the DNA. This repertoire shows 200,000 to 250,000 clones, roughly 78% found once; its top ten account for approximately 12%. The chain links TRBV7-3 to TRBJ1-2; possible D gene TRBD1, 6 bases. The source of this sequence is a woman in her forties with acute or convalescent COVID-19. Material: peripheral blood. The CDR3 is CASSASGGLATF. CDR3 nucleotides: TGTGCCAGCAGCGCCAGTGGGGGCCTCGCAACCTTC.